What follows are 18 T cell receptor beta chains derived from one specimen sequenced in a study of T cell repertoires in cytomegalovirus infection. Their specific antigens are unknown. TCRdb ran MiXCR on the reads and lists one entry per CDR3 protein. This sample yields about 570,000 distinct CDR3 sequences, of which just under 40% are seen a single time; around 46% belongs to the top ten. The sequenced sample was cultured PBMCs, obtained from culture after CMV antigen stimulation. These receptors originate from a human donor in good health (CMV status not recorded). Some clones in this sample may be carry-over from other donors' samples.

Remarks on this clonotype: At one of its ends the junction is not consistent with the germline gene, which may arise from a read error. The chain carries TRBV4-1 and TRBJ1-1, with D hard to call. CDR1 and CDR2 from the germline V gene are MGHRA and YSYEKL. The CDR3 is made up of 13 amino acids. The CDR3 loop reads CASSQTGLTEAFF. The CDR3 DNA sequence: TGTGCCAGCAGCCAAACGGGCTTGACTGAAGCTTTCTTT.

The genes are TRBV15 and TRBJ2-2; 9 bases are shared with TRBD1. This CDR3 region has 14 residues. From germline, CDR1 is LNHNV and CDR2 YYDKDF (reference sequence). The junction had 1 base not matched to a gene; V was cut back by 3 bases and J by 5 bases. CDR3 coding DNA: TGTGCCACCAGCAGGACAGGGGGTACCGGGGAGCTGTTTTTT. The encoded protein is CATSRTGGTGELFF.

V gene TRBV6-2 or TRBV6-3 combines with J gene TRBJ2-2; the D gene is possibly TRBD1 (6 bases). The CDR3 spans 15 residues. Deletions cut 6 bases from V and 2 bases from J, with 13 bases between. The germline CDR1 and CDR2 sequences are MNHEY and SVGEGT. This CDR3 reads CASSRQVLNTGELFF. The CDR3 bases are TGTGCCAGCAGCCGACAGGTTCTCAACACCGGGGAGCTGTTTTTT.

The genes are TRBV28 and TRBJ2-7; D call uncertain. The CDR3 contains 12 residues. The V and J ends lost 2 bases and 6 bases respectively, with 8 bases between them. Per the germline V gene, CDR1 is MDHEN and CDR2 is SYDVKM. The CDR3 bases are TGTGCCAGCAGTTTAAGGCTTACCGAGCAGTACTTC. Translating gives CASSLRLTEQYF. The full variable domain, with the rest looked up from reference TRBV28 and TRBJ2-7, is DVKVTQSSRYLVKRTGEKVFLECVQDMDHENMFWYRQDPGLGLRLIYFSYDVKMKEKGDIPEGYSVSREKKERFSLILESASTNQTSMYLCASSLRLTEQYFGPGTRLTVT.

Regarding this clonotype: It may be a read error: a sequence one base away is much more abundant. The CDR3 does not close with the conserved phenylalanine or tryptophan, likely indicating a read error. V gene TRBV7-2 combines with J gene TRBJ2-5, with 12 bases lining up with TRBD2. The J segment lost 2 bases and the V segment lost 1 base, leaving 2 bases of the junction unmatched. The CDR3 contains 16 residues. Germline V gene sequence: CDR1 SGHTA, CDR2 FQGNSA. CDR3: CASSLVGTSGQETQYI. The DNA for the CDR3 is TGTGCCAGCAGCTTAGTAGGGACTAGCGGGCAAGAGACCCAGTACATC.

The V and J genes are TRBV20-1 and TRBJ1-1; tentatively, D is TRBD1 (5 bases). V gave up 3 bases and J gave up 2 bases, with 10 bases separating them. The length of the CDR3 is 13 residues. CDR1 is DFQATT, CDR2 SNEGSKA, per germline (reference sequence). The DNA for the CDR3 is TGCAGTGCTAGCAAGGACACAAACACTGAAGCTTTCTTT. This translates into CSASKDTNTEAFF.

The J gene is TRBJ2-1, the V gene TRBV7-8, with TRBD1 identical over 10 bases. The J segment lost 7 bases and the V segment lost 6 bases, leaving 6 bases of the junction unmatched. Germline CDR1 is SGHVS and CDR2 is FQNEAQ. This CDR3 is 14 amino acids long. The chain's CDR3 is CASRPGTGVNEQFF. Written as DNA, the CDR3 is TGTGCCAGCAGACCCGGGACAGGGGTGAATGAGCAGTTCTTC.

The chain links TRBV19 to TRBJ1-3; no clear D gene. Germline-derived CDR1 and CDR2 are LNHDA and SQIVND (reference sequence). V shed 6 bases and J shed 0 bases, with 15 bases lying between them. The CDR3 has 16 amino acids. In DNA, the CDR3 is TGTGCCAGTAGCCCGGCGAACGGCCACTCTGGAAACACCATATATTTT. Translating gives CASSPANGHSGNTIYF.

The rearrangement joins TRBV5-4 to TRBJ2-5, with D possibly TRBD2 on 6 matching bases. CDR1 SGHNT and CDR2 YYREEE come from the germline V gene (reference sequence). Trimming pared 4 bases from V and 5 bases from J, leaving 12 bases between. The CDR3 is 13 amino acids. The CDR3 protein is CASSRLELETQYF. The CDR3 bases are TGTGCCAGCAGCCGACTAGAGCTCGAGACCCAGTACTTC.

This sequence joins TRBV4-3 and TRBJ1-6; D uncertain. V was clipped by 0 bases and J by 2 bases, with 8 bases between them. The CDR3 is 16 amino acids. Germline V lookup: CDR1 LGHNA, CDR2 YSLEER. CDR3 DNA: TGCGCCAGCAGCCAAGAGGCACATCCCTATAATTCACCCCTCCACTTT. It is translated as CASSQEAHPYNSPLHF.

This sequence joins TRBV5-1 and TRBJ2-5, with 14 bases that match TRBD2. Germline loops: CDR1 SGHRS, CDR2 YFSETQ. V lost 6 bases to trimming and J lost 2 bases; unmatched junction nucleotides: 3. The CDR3 is 15 amino acids. This chain's CDR3 is CASIWTSGGQETQYF. CDR3 sequence (DNA): TGCGCCAGCATCTGGACTAGCGGGGGGCAAGAGACCCAGTACTTC.

The chain employs TRBV6-2 or TRBV6-3 and TRBJ1-5; D not certain. The CDR3 contains 13 residues. The germline gives CDR1 MNHEY, CDR2 SVGEGT. V was clipped by 7 bases and J by 7 bases, with 14 bases between them. As DNA, the CDR3 is TGTGCCAGCAATGACATACTCGGCCAGCCCCAGCATTTT. It encodes CASNDILGQPQHF.

The rearrangement links TRBV10-3 to TRBJ2-5, with unresolved D. V lost 0 bases, J lost 5 bases, and 10 bases lay in between. The CDR3 loop spans 14 amino acids. Germline CDR1 and CDR2: ENHRY and SYGVKD. Here the CDR3 DNA reads TGTGCCATCAGTGAGTCGAAAGCAATGGAGACCCAGTACTTC. The encoded protein is CAISESKAMETQYF.

The chain combines TRBV9 with TRBJ2-3; TRBD1 is a possible D gene (6 bases). The CDR3 loop spans 15 amino acids. Germline V lookup: CDR1 SGDLS, CDR2 YYNGEE. V dropped 1 base and J dropped 6 bases, with 15 bases sitting between them. The CDR3 DNA is TGTGCCAGCAGCGTATTAGGGGGAGTCAGGGATACGCAGTATTTT. Translating gives CASSVLGGVRDTQYF.

For the CDR3, the DNA is TGTGCCAGCAGCTCGGTCGGGGCAGAGACCCAGTACTTC. Its protein is CASSSVGAETQYF. The chain joins TRBV7-2 to TRBJ2-5; D is perhaps TRBD1 or TRBD2 (5 bases each). Germline lookup yields CDR1 SGHTA and CDR2 FQGNSA. Trimming pared 4 bases from V and 4 bases from J, leaving 10 bases between. The CDR3 has 13 amino acids.

There are a few counts of this clonotype. The rearrangement links TRBV28 to TRBJ2-5; 15 bases line up with TRBD2. The CDR3 extends over 17 amino acids. V lost 5 bases and J lost 3; bases outside the gene matches: 7. Germline V gives CDR1 MDHEN, CDR2 SYDVKM. CDR3 sequence reads: CASSLRTSGGAKETQYF. CDR3 sequence (DNA): TGTGCCAGCAGTCTGAGGACTAGCGGGGGGGCGAAAGAGACCCAGTACTTC. The full variable domain, with the rest looked up from reference TRBV28 and TRBJ2-5, is DVKVTQSSRYLVKRTGEKVFLECVQDMDHENMFWYRQDPGLGLRLIYFSYDVKMKEKGDIPEGYSVSREKKERFSLILESASTNQTSMYLCASSLRTSGGAKETQYFGPGTRLLVL.

This rearrangement joins TRBV10-3 to TRBJ2-7; D not certain. V was trimmed by 7 bases and J by 0 bases, leaving 13 bases between them. The germline CDR1 and CDR2 sequences are ENHRY and SYGVKD. CDR3 length equals 14 residues. The CDR3 nucleotides are TGTGCCATCATGCCCTCGGAGAGCTCCTACGAGCAGTACTTC. Translating gives CAIMPSESSYEQYF.

The chain combines TRBV4-1 with TRBJ2-1; 9 nucleotides match TRBD2. The CDR3 loop spans 17 amino acids. Trimming cost V 0 bases and J 2 bases; bases outside gene matches: 5. CDR1 and CDR2 from the germline V gene are MGHRA and YSYEKL. CDR3 sequence reads: CASSQERGGRAYNEQFF. The CDR3 region has the DNA TGCGCCAGCAGCCAAGAACGTGGCGGGAGGGCCTACAATGAGCAGTTCTTC.